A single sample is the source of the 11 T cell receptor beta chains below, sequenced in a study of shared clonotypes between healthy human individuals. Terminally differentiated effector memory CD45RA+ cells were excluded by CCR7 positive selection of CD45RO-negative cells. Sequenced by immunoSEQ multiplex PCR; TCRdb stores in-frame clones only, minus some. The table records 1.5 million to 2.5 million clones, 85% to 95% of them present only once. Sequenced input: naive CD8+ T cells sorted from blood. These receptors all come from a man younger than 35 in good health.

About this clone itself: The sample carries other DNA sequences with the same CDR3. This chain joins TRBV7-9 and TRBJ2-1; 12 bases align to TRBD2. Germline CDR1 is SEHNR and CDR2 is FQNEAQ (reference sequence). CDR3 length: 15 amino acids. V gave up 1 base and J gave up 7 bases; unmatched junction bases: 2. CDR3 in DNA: TGTGCCAGCAGCTTAGGGACTAGCGGGACGAATGAGCAGTTCTTC. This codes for CASSLGTSGTNEQFF.

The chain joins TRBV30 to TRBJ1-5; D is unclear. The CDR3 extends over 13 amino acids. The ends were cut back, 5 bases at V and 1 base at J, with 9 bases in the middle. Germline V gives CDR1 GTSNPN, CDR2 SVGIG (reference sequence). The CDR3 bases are TGTGCCTGGGGGCAGGAAAGCAATCAGCCCCAGCATTTT. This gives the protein CAWGQESNQPQHF.

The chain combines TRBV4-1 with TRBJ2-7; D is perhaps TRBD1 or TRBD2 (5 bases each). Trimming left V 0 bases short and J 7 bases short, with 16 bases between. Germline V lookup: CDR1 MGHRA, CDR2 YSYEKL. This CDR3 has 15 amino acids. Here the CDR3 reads CASSQDRGGAREQYF. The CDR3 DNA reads TGCGCCAGCAGCCAAGATCGGGGCGGAGCTAGGGAGCAGTACTTC.

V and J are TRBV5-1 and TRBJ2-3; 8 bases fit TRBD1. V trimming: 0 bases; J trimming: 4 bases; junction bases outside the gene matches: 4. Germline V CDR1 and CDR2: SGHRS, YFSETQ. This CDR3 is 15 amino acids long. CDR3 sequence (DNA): TGCGCCAGCAGCTTGGAAGGACAGGGTCCAGATACGCAGTATTTT. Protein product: CASSLEGQGPDTQYF.

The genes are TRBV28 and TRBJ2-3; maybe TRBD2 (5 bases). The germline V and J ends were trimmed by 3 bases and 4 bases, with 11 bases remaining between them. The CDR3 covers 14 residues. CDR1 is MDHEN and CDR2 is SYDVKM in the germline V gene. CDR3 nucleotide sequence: TGTGCCAGCAGTTTTAGACTCGGGGCAGATACGCAGTATTTT. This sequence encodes CASSFRLGADTQYF.

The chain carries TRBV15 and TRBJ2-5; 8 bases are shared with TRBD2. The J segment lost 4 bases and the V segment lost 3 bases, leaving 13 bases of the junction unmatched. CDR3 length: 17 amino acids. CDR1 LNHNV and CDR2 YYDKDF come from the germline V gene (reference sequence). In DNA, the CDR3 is TGTGCCACCAGCAGCTGGGGGGCGGGGGGAAAGGGAGAGACCCAGTACTTC. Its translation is CATSSWGAGGKGETQYF. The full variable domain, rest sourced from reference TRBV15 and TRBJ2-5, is DAMVIQNPRYQVTQFGKPVTLSCSQTLNHNVMYWYQQKSSQAPKLLFHYYDKDFNNEADTPDNFQSRRPNTSFCFLDIRSPGLGDTAMYLCATSSWGAGGKGETQYFGPGTRLLVL.

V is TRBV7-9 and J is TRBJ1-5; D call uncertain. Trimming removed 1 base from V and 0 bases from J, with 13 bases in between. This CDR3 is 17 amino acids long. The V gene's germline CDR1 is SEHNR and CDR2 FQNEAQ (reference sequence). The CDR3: CASSLGSLRYSNQPQHF. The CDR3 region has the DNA TGTGCCAGCAGCTTAGGCTCACTAAGGTATAGCAATCAGCCCCAGCATTTT.

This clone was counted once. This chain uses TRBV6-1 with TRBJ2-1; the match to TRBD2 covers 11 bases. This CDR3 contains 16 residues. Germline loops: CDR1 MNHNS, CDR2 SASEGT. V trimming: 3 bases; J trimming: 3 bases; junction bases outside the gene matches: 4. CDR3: CASSEGTSGFYNEQFF. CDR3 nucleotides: TGTGCCAGCAGTGAGGGGACTAGCGGATTCTACAATGAGCAGTTCTTC.

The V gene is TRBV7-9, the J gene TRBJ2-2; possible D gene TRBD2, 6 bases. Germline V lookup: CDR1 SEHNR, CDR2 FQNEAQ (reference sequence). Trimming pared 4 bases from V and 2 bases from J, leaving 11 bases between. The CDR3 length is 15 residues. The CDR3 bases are TGTGCCAGCAGCTCGGGACTCCATAACACCGGGGAGCTGTTTTTT. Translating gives CASSSGLHNTGELFF. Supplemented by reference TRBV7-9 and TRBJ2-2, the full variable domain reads DTGVSQNPRHKITKRGQNVTFRCDPISEHNRLYWYRQTLGQGPEFLTYFQNEAQLEKSRLLSDRFSAERPKGSFSTLEIQRTEQGDSAMYLCASSSGLHNTGELFFGEGSRLTVL.

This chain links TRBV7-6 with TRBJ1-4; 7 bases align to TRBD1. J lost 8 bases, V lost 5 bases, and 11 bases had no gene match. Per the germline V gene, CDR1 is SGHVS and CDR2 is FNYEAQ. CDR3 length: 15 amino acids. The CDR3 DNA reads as TGTGCCAGCAGCCCACCCGGTACAGGGGTGGAAAAACTGTTTTTT. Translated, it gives CASSPPGTGVEKLFF.

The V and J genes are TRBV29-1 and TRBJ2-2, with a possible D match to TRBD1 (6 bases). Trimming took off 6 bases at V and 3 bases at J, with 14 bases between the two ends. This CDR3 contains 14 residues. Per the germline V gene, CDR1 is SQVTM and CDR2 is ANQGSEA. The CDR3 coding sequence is TGCAGCGTAGGGGCGACAGGATACACCGGGGAGCTGTTTTTT. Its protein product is CSVGATGYTGELFF.